This T cell receptor beta chain was recorded in a study of T cell responses to AZD1222 COVID-19 vaccine. Profiled with immunoSEQ multiplex PCR; TCRdb holds only in-frame clones, not every one. The sample contains over 150,000 clones, 90% to 95% of which appear only once. The germline gives CDR1 LGHNA, CDR2 YNFKEQ. V lost 1 base and J 1 base, leaving 8 bases between the germline ends. This CDR3 spans 14 amino acids. The genes are TRBV4-2 and TRBJ2-7; the D is unclear. The TCR sequence derives from an adult who received the MenACWY meningococcal vaccine as a control. This sample comprised peripheral blood, obtained 28 days after the second dose of the MenACWY control vaccine. CDR3 sequence: CASSQASHSYEQYF. The CDR3 DNA is TGTGCCAGCAGCCAAGCGTCCCATTCCTACGAGCAGTACTTC.